This T cell receptor (beta chain) was captured in a study of blood T cell repertoires in COVID-19. Study overall: Donors in the United States, Italy and Spain gave samples during acute or convalescent COVID-19. The analysed material was cDNA or gDNA that came from T cells, B-cell-depleted T cells, or PBMCs.

The authors' processing: For nucleated cells, counts were estimated from reference gene primer amplification. Generated by immunoSEQ multiplex PCR, the TCRdb table keeps only in-frame clones and is missing some. The D gene and trimming were derived from the DNA, and the V and J assignments and clone size from that table. Counted here are 200,000 to 300,000 clones, about 86% occurring once; the ten biggest clones make up roughly 2%. Material: peripheral blood. This receptor was obtained from a man aged 25 to 40 with active or convalescent COVID-19.

CDR3 sequence (DNA): TGTGCCAGCAGTTACGGCGGGGTCTCGGACACTGAAGCTTTCTTT. It encodes CASSYGGVSDTEAFF. The chain uses TRBV6-2 or TRBV6-3 and TRBJ1-1; D gene unclear. V dropped 2 bases and J dropped 3 bases, with 13 bases sitting between them. The CDR3 length is 15 residues. Germline V gene data show CDR1 as MNHEY and CDR2 as SVGEGT.